The 28 T cell receptor beta chains below come from one sample, sequenced in a study of low-dose radiotherapy and immunotherapy resistance in tumors. Time point indicated: after trial treatment. Treatment defined: LDRT plus nivolumab, ipilimumab, low-dose cyclophosphamide and aspirin (RACIN trial). Both TCRalpha and TCRbeta chains were reverse transcribed with V-gene-specific primers. A roughly 20-cycle PCR with a constant-region primer and V-primer adapter amplified TCRs. From the reads, TCRdb called clonotypes with MiXCR, one entry per CDR3 protein. The data contain about 100,000 distinct CDR3 sequences, around 20% of them singletons. This sample comprised PBMCs, obtained after low-dose radiotherapy plus immunotherapy. These receptors originate from a male donor with prostate cancer.

This clonotype was counted between two and nine times. The chain employs TRBV3-1 and TRBJ2-5; D perhaps matches TRBD2 (5 bases). V was clipped by 0 bases and J by 3 bases, with 11 bases between them. This CDR3 is built from 15 residues. The germline V gene has CDR1 LGHDT and CDR2 YNNKEL (reference sequence). The CDR3 region is CASSQEGGWEETQYF. Written as DNA, the CDR3 is TGTGCCAGCAGCCAAGAAGGAGGCTGGGAAGAGACCCAGTACTTC.

The table lists this clonotype with many counts. The rearrangement links TRBV19 to TRBJ2-1; TRBD1 matches at 7 bases. The J segment lost 6 bases and the V segment lost 1 base, leaving 15 bases of the junction unmatched. Germline lookup yields CDR1 LNHDA and CDR2 SQIVND (reference sequence). The CDR3 extends over 18 amino acids. CDR3 bases: TGTGCCAGTAGTATAGGAGTTGGCAGGGGGAACCCCCGCAATGAGCAGTTCTTC. The encoded protein is CASSIGVGRGNPRNEQFF.

In this sample, this clonotype turned up many times. This chain links TRBV5-6 with TRBJ2-5, with 8 positions matching TRBD2. Germline CDR1 and CDR2: SGHDT and YYEEEE. J gave up 2 bases and V 5 bases, and 5 bases lay outside the gene matches. The CDR3 extends over 14 amino acids. CDR3 nucleotides: TGTGCCAGCAGTCCGGGGGGGCCGCAAGAGACCCAGTACTTC. Its translation: CASSPGGPQETQYF.

The V and J genes are TRBV5-1 and TRBJ2-3; D perhaps matches TRBD1 (7 bases). The CDR3 has 16 residues. V was shortened by 0 bases and J by 5 bases, with 16 bases between the two germline ends. Germline-derived CDR1 and CDR2 are SGHRS and YFSETQ. The CDR3 reads CASSLEAGGGVDTQYF. CDR3 nucleotides: TGCGCCAGCAGCTTGGAGGCAGGGGGAGGTGTAGATACGCAGTATTTT.

This clonotype was seen many times. The junction and the germline gene differ at one end; a read error may be behind it. The chain links TRBV29-1 to TRBJ2-2; 9 nucleotides match TRBD1. Germline CDR1 SQVTM, CDR2 ANQGSEA. The CDR3 extends over 17 amino acids. CDR3 DNA sequence: TGCAGCGTAGAAGGGTCTCATACAGGGGGCCCAACCGGGGAGCTGTTTTTT. Its translation is CSVEGSHTGGPTGELFF.

Ten or more counts support this clonotype. The V call is TRBV6-2 or TRBV6-3, the J call TRBJ2-2; D is possibly TRBD1 (6 bases). Germline assignment: CDR1 MNHEY and CDR2 SVGEGT. This CDR3 contains 15 residues. With 5 bases removed from V and 6 bases from J, the gap between germline ends came to 16 bases. In DNA, the CDR3 is TGTGCCAGCAGTGCAAGGGGGTTAGGGCCCGGGGAGCTGTTTTTT. This codes for CASSARGLGPGELFF.

This clonotype was seen at least ten times. The rearrangement uses TRBV7-9 and TRBJ1-2; D is undetermined. Trimming pared 5 bases from V and 2 bases from J, leaving 6 bases between. The CDR3 runs to 12 residues. CDR1 and CDR2 (germline): SEHNR, FQNEAQ (reference sequence). CDR3 residues: CASSPQNYGYTF. In DNA form, the CDR3 reads TGTGCCAGCAGCCCACAAAACTATGGCTACACCTTC.

This clonotype was detected a few times. This chain connects TRBV4-1 to TRBJ2-4, with a weak D call TRBD1 (6 bases). Trimming took 5 bases from V and 0 from J, leaving 8 bases between them. The CDR3 runs 14 residues. Germline loops: CDR1 MGHRA, CDR2 YSYEKL. The CDR3 sequence: CASSAGVAKNIQYF. CDR3 DNA sequence: TGCGCCAGCAGCGCAGGGGTAGCCAAAAACATTCAGTACTTC.

At least ten counts were recorded for this clonotype. The gene calls are TRBV5-1 and TRBJ1-1; D is possibly TRBD1 (5 bases). This CDR3 is 16 amino acids long. Germline lookup yields CDR1 SGHRS and CDR2 YFSETQ. V was clipped by 2 bases and J by 3 bases, with 17 bases between them. CDR3 sequence: CASSFSSRGSDTEAFF. The DNA of the CDR3 is TGCGCCAGCAGCTTTTCTTCCCGGGGGTCGGACACTGAAGCTTTCTTT.

The table lists this clonotype with many counts. The V gene is TRBV5-1, the J gene TRBJ2-7; the D gene is possibly TRBD1 (5 bases). This CDR3 comprises 14 residues. CDR1 is SGHRS and CDR2 is YFSETQ in the germline V gene. Trimming removed 1 base from V and 4 bases from J, with 12 bases in between. CDR3 DNA sequence: TGCGCCAGCAGCTTGCTCCAGGGTAGTTACGAGCAGTACTTC. Translated, it gives CASSLLQGSYEQYF.

This clonotype has a handful of counts. The chain is built from TRBV5-1 and TRBJ2-1, with TRBD1 as a possible D gene (6 bases). Trimming stripped 3 bases from V and 9 bases from J, with 16 bases between. The germline V gene has CDR1 SGHRS and CDR2 YFSETQ. The CDR3 runs 14 residues. The CDR3 here is CASSWRTAGGEQFF. The CDR3 region has the DNA TGCGCCAGCAGCTGGAGGACAGCCGGCGGTGAGCAGTTCTTC.

This clonotype has a count of ten or more. This sequence joins TRBV6-2 or TRBV6-3 and TRBJ1-2; the D is unclear. Per the germline V gene, CDR1 is MNHEY and CDR2 is SVGEGT. The CDR3 runs 11 residues. The V gene lost 5 bases and the J gene lost 3 bases, with 4 bases spanning the gap. The CDR3 loop reads CASSVDYGYTF. CDR3 DNA sequence: TGTGCCAGCAGTGTTGACTATGGCTACACCTTC.

The chain recombines TRBV4-2 with TRBJ2-7; 11 bases line up with TRBD1. Looked up from germline, CDR1 is LGHNA and CDR2 is YNFKEQ. The CDR3 sequence is 15 residues long. After removal of 3 bases from V and 4 bases from J, the junction contained 5 bases not matched to a gene. The CDR3 region has the DNA TGTGCCAGCAGCCAGGACAGGGGGCCCTCATACGAGCAGTACTTC. Its protein is CASSQDRGPSYEQYF.

This clonotype came up many times. The chain is built from TRBV25-1 and TRBJ1-2, with 8 bases lining up with TRBD1. Trimming cost V 2 bases and J 7 bases; bases outside gene matches: 9. CDR1 is MGHDK and CDR2 is SYGVNS in the germline V gene. There are 15 residues in the CDR3. CDR3 residues: CASSETRQGSTGYTF. The CDR3 DNA follows: TGTGCCAGCAGTGAAACTCGACAGGGGTCGACTGGCTACACCTTC.

This clonotype was observed many times. The chain uses TRBV29-1 and TRBJ2-1; possibly TRBD2 for D (6 bases). V was clipped by 0 bases and J by 3 bases, with 15 bases between them. Germline-derived CDR1 and CDR2 are SQVTM and ANQGSEA. The CDR3 runs to 16 residues. The CDR3 is CSVEDRGREVYNEQFF. CDR3 DNA: TGCAGCGTTGAAGATCGAGGCAGGGAGGTCTACAATGAGCAGTTCTTC.

This clonotype was seen at least ten times. This sequence joins TRBV4-1 and TRBJ2-5; 10 bases fit TRBD1. CDR1 and CDR2 (germline): MGHRA, YSYEKL. With 3 bases clipped from V and 9 bases from J, the junction kept 10 bases outside the gene matches. This CDR3 spans 15 amino acids. DNA for the CDR3: TGCGCCAGCAGCCATTACGGGACAGGGGCCTGGGCCCAGTACTTC. Amino acids: CASSHYGTGAWAQYF.

The rearrangement uses TRBV5-1 and TRBJ2-5, with D unclear. The CDR3 has 13 amino acids. V was pared by 5 bases and J by 3 bases, with 11 bases between. Germline V gene data show CDR1 as SGHRS and CDR2 as YFSETQ. The CDR3 spells CASRLGPEETQYF. The CDR3 DNA sequence: TGCGCCAGCAGATTAGGACCAGAAGAGACCCAGTACTTC.

This clonotype appeared many times. The V call is TRBV12-3 or TRBV12-4, the J call TRBJ1-2; D is unclear. This CDR3 spans 13 amino acids. V lost 6 bases and J 8 bases, leaving 16 bases between the germline ends. CDR3 sequence: CASSSLLMYGYTF. The DNA of the CDR3 is TGTGCCAGCAGCTCCCTCCTCATGTACGGCTACACCTTC.

The CDR3 is CASSLSHPGELFF. In DNA, the CDR3 is TGTGCCAGCAGTTTATCCCATCCCGGGGAGCTGTTTTTT. The rearrangement uses TRBV28 and TRBJ2-2; unclear D gene. Germline CDR1 and CDR2: MDHEN and SYDVKM. This CDR3 comprises 13 residues. The germline V and J ends were trimmed by 1 base and 6 bases, with 6 bases remaining between them.

The chain couples TRBV2 to TRBJ2-1; possibly TRBD1 for D (6 bases). CDR1 and CDR2 from the germline V gene are SNHLY and FYNNEI. The V end lost 6 bases, the J end lost 6 bases, and 12 bases lay between the germline ends. The CDR3 contains 13 residues. The chain's CDR3 is CASRQTGPNEQFF. CDR3 DNA sequence: TGTGCCAGCAGACAGACAGGACCCAATGAGCAGTTCTTC.

This clonotype showed up many times. V gene TRBV10-1 combines with J gene TRBJ2-5; D remains unclear. The CDR3 totals 14 residues. CDR1 is WNHNN and CDR2 is SYGVQD in the germline V gene (reference sequence). V was clipped by 3 bases and J by 2 bases, with 10 bases between them. Written as DNA, the CDR3 is TGCGCCAGCAGTGAACTTCCCACGCAAGAGACCCAGTACTTC. This codes for CASSELPTQETQYF.

The chain carries TRBV18 and TRBJ2-1; 9 nucleotides match TRBD1. J lost 5 bases, V lost 1 base, and 3 bases had no gene match. Looked up from germline, CDR1 is KGHSH and CDR2 is LQKENI. The CDR3 loop spans 15 amino acids. DNA of the CDR3: TGTGCCAGCTCACCACTGACAGGGGGAGACAATGAGCAGTTCTTC. It specifies CASSPLTGGDNEQFF.

This clonotype appeared a single time. Only one base separates this from a far larger clonotype, so it likely reflects a read error. The chain has TRBV7-8 and TRBJ2-7; the D is unclear. CDR1 is SGHVS, CDR2 FQNEAQ, per germline. The CDR3 covers 13 residues. CDR3 coding DNA: TGTACCAGCAGTCACGGACCATCCTACGAGCAGTACTTC. Amino acids: CTSSHGPSYEQYF.

This clonotype was counted at least ten times. V is TRBV29-1 and J is TRBJ1-4; TRBD1 matches 7 bases. CDR1 is SQVTM and CDR2 is ANQGSEA in the germline V gene. There are 14 residues in the CDR3. V shed 0 bases, J shed 8 bases, and the junction held 6 bases outside the gene matches. CDR3 sequence reads: CSVEEGRGEEKLFF. As DNA, the CDR3 is TGCAGCGTTGAAGAGGGCAGGGGGGAAGAAAAACTGTTTTTT. Looking up the rest from reference TRBV29-1 and TRBJ1-4 gives the full variable domain: SAVISQKPSRDICQRGTSLTIQCQVDSQVTMMFWYRQQPGQSLTLIATANQGSEATYESGFVIDKFPISRPNLTFSTLTVSNMSPEDSSIYLCSVEEGRGEEKLFFGSGTQLSVL.

V gene TRBV18 combines with J gene TRBJ2-5; TRBD2 might be the D (6 bases). Germline CDR1 is KGHSH and CDR2 is LQKENI. V was pared by 0 bases and J by 3 bases, with 8 bases between. This CDR3 is 14 amino acids long. As DNA, the CDR3 is TGTGCCAGCTCACCACCGACGGGAGAAGAGACCCAGTACTTC. This codes for CASSPPTGEETQYF.

This clonotype was observed many times. This chain links TRBV11-2 with TRBJ2-7; no firm D call. Trimming left V 1 base short and J 2 bases short, with 9 bases between. The CDR3 covers 14 residues. Germline CDR1 SGHAT, CDR2 FQNNGV. DNA for the CDR3: TGTGCCAGCAGCTTAGGTGTCAAAACCTACGAGCAGTACTTC. It is translated as CASSLGVKTYEQYF. The full variable domain, rest sourced from reference TRBV11-2 and TRBJ2-7, is EAGVAQSPRYKIIEKRQSVAFWCNPISGHATLYWYQQILGQGPKLLIQFQNNGVVDDSQLPKDRFSAERLKGVDSTLKIQPAKLEDSAVYLCASSLGVKTYEQYFGPGTRLTVT.

This clonotype was counted many times. The V call is TRBV29-1, the J call TRBJ1-1, with 9 bases fitting TRBD1. Germline assignment: CDR1 SQVTM and CDR2 ANQGSEA. The length of the CDR3 is 13 residues. V lost 5 bases, J lost 5 bases, and 6 bases stayed unmatched. This CDR3 reads CSVWDREGTEAFF. CDR3 bases: TGCAGCGTTTGGGACAGGGAGGGGACTGAAGCTTTCTTT.

The sample holds many counts of this clonotype. The V and J genes are TRBV4-2 and TRBJ2-3; 11 bases align to TRBD2. Germline trimming cut 7 bases from V and 0 bases from J; bases unmatched to any gene: 9. This CDR3 is built from 17 residues. CDR1 is LGHNA, CDR2 YNFKEQ, per germline. CDR3 sequence: CASKDSGGGWSTDTQYF. Written as DNA, the CDR3 is TGTGCCAGCAAGGATAGCGGGGGGGGGTGGAGCACAGATACGCAGTATTTT.